A selection of T cell receptor beta chains follows, all from one sample in a study of shared clonotypes between healthy human individuals. The repertoire was sequenced with immunoSEQ multiplex PCR; TCRdb's copy has only in-frame clones and lacks some. The sample shows 600,000 or so clones, 95% of them seen only once. Sequences were obtained from naive CD8+ T cells sorted from blood. The receptors stem from a woman between 25 and 40 years old in good health. Each CDR3 is given without its conserved first and last residue.

V gene	J gene	CDR3 protein
TRBV5-1	TRBJ2-2	ASSLDRNTGELF
TRBV28	TRBJ2-7	ASRLAGESHEQY
TRBV6-5	TRBJ2-1	ASSYSRINEQF
TRBV27	TRBJ1-1	ASREGGLKAF
TRBV19	TRBJ2-5	AKQETQY
TRBV7-9	TRBJ2-7	ASSDRDSGSYEQY
TRBV28	TRBJ1-2	ASSYHTTGPNYGYT
TRBV7-9	TRBJ2-1	ASSPHSGAMGNEQF
TRBV12-1	TRBJ1-2	ASSLRQGYGYT
TRBV9	TRBJ2-3	AGARGSSTDTQY
TRBV5-4	TRBJ2-7	ASSHGQDHPFEQY
TRBV6-5	TRBJ2-7	ASSYASGAYEQY
TRBV7-6	TRBJ1-4	ASSLGPGSNEKLF
TRBV20-1	TRBJ2-1	SASRYEQF
TRBV2	TRBJ1-2	ASSEALGTEGDYGYT
TRBV7-9	-	ASSIGLAGGASSYEQY
TRBV14	TRBJ1-1	ASSQTGGDTEAF
TRBV4-1	TRBJ2-1	ASSQDAQGPEQF
TRBV29-1	TRBJ1-1	SVATMGQAMNTEAF
TRBV5-1	TRBJ1-5	ASSLEGGNQPQH
TRBV29-1	TRBJ2-1	SAYIPRTSGRKIVVKPSWF
TRBV5-4	TRBJ2-7	ASSYGEWKQY
TRBV11-3	TRBJ2-7	ASSLARGLYEQY
TRBV5-4	TRBJ1-1	ASSLGPEAF
TRBV14	TRBJ1-1	ASQDQGNTEAF
TRBV6-5	TRBJ2-7	ASRGSNRYEQY
TRBV27	TRBJ2-1	ASSLSGTSSYNEQF
TRBV9	TRBJ2-3	ASEEGGTDTQY
TRBV19	TRBJ2-7	ASSLGEGTHEQY
TRBV29-1	TRBJ2-7	SVAYRGSYEQY
TRBV5-6	TRBJ1-1	ASSWDRESTEAF
TRBV29-1	TRBJ2-1	SSRGGNEQF
TRBV5-1	TRBJ2-1	ASSYGGGNEQF
TRBV21-1	TRBJ2-7	ASSNSAGVYEQY
TRBV9	TRBJ2-1	ASSSWGVYNEQF
TRBV11-2	TRBJ2-2	ASSPPPVGGHRGGELF